The clone carrying this TCR beta chain is categorized as medium-sized (0.01 to 0.1%). Its antigen is not known. Study-wide results and caveats: Tumor memory CD4+ T cell TCR gene usage clustered with blood and lymph node memory CD4+ cells and lymph node naive CD4+ cells. The larger-cohort validation was restricted to a single TCR beta V-J rearrangement rather than whole repertoires.

Purified naive CD4+ T cells were depleted of CD25+ Tregs. Full-length variable regions came from constant-region reverse primers plus semi-nested Nested Universal Primer A PCR. TCRdb fed the 5' RACE reads into MiXCR, producing one record per CDR3 protein. Counted here are 5,500 to 6,500 distinct CDR3 sequences, approximately 31% occurring once; the ten biggest clones make up approximately 5.8%. The CDR3 has 13 residues. Deletions cut 3 bases from V and 5 bases from J, with 8 bases between. CDR1 SGHTA and CDR2 FQGTGA come from the germline V gene. Material for sequencing was naive CD4+ T cells sorted from a lymph node. This sample's subset: naive CD4+ T cells, CD4+CD45RA+CD25-. The chain employs TRBV7-3 and TRBJ2-1; no clear D. The clonotype was recovered from a female donor with breast cancer. CDR3 in DNA: TGTGCCAGCAGCTTCAGTCAGAACAATGAGCAGTTCTTC. Residues: CASSFSQNNEQFF.